Sequencing of this T cell receptor beta chain was carried out in a study of T-cell reconstitution after alpha-beta-depleted transplantation in children. On this clonotype itself: The antigen remains undetermined.

Germline CDR1 is MNHEY and CDR2 is SMNVEV (reference sequence). The CDR3 consists of 15 residues. V lost 5 bases to trimming and J lost 14 bases; unmatched junction nucleotides: 18. Unique molecular identifiers were incorporated when the TCRbeta library was constructed. In TCRdb, the PCR reads were re-called with MiXCR into one record per CDR3 protein. The top ten clones hold around a third of a sample with 530,000 or so distinct CDR3 sequences, more than 20% of them seen once. Notes on the study in general: Expanded graft clones, several hundred of them, were reportedly the source of alpha-beta T cells about two months after transplant. After one year, T-cell counts and TCRbeta diversity mostly came from new T cells. Some patients owed their high day-60 TCRbeta diversity to surviving recipient T cells and thymic progenitors.

The sample in question was PBMCs, obtained before TCRalphabeta/CD19-depleted stem cell transplant. This receptor was taken from a boy under two years old with Wiskott-Aldrich syndrome, due to receive a stem cell transplant. This chain joins TRBV27 and TRBJ2-1; 7 nucleotides match TRBD2. CDR3 loop: CASSPNPGTPGGKFF. CDR3 nucleotides: TGTGCCAGCAGTCCGAACCCCGGGACCCCCGGGGGGAAGTTCTTC.